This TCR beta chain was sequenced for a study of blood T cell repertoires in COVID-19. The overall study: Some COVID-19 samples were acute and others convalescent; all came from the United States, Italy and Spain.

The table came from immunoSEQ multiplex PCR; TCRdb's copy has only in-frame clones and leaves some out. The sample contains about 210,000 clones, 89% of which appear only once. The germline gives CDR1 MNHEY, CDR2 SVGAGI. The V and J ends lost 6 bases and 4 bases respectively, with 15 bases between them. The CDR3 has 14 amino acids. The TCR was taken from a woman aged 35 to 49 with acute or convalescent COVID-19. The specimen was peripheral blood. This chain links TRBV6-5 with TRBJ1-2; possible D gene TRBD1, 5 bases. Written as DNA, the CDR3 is TGTGCCAGCAGAGTCCGACAGTTAACCTATGGCTACACCTTC. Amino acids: CASRVRQLTYGYTF.